This T cell receptor beta chain was identified during a study of T-cell reconstitution after alpha-beta-depleted transplantation in children (dated by TCRdb to the mid-2010s). The study in broad terms: Using TCR repertoire profiling, the study followed T-cell immune reconstitution in a quantitative way in children after TCRalphabeta/CD19-depleted allogeneic hematopoietic cell transplantation.

Broad study findings and their caveats: In some patients, the high TCRbeta diversity seen at day 60 was put down to recipient T cells and intrathymic progenitors that had survived conditioning. Hyperexpanded clone frequencies declined over subsequent months; after one year, T-cell counts and TCRbeta diversity were mostly attributed to newly produced T cells. The apparently early alphabetaT-cell count recovery about two months after transplant was reportedly dependent on only several hundred rapidly expanded clones derived from non-depleted graft cells.

Interpreted using the paper, the treatment or condition label stands for: allogeneic hematopoietic cell transplantation with graft depleted of TCRalphabeta T cells and CD19 B cells. The children who served as transplant recipients had been given grafts of TCRalphabeta/CD19-depleted allogeneic hematopoietic cells. On this clonotype: The specificity of this receptor is unknown. No clone much larger than this one lies a single base away; base qualities are absent.

Receptor amplification or capture employed PCR. TCRdb shows the sequencer as Illumina HiSeq 2500. To normalize quantification of the TCRbeta repertoire, the TCR libraries were built with molecular barcoding that relied on unique molecular identifiers. The public sequencing data were trimmed at Q25 with fastp and processed into clonotypes with MiXCR by TCRdb, which kept only in-frame beta chains. Rows with one shared CDR3 protein collapse into an entry with the most common genes and DNA. The sample table lists around 120,000 distinct CDR3 sequences, approximately 22% of them with a count of one. In total, the top ten clones hold about 11% of the sample. The CDR3 has 13 amino acids, counting the end cysteine and phenylalanine. Only the CDR3 DNA stays, 39 bases, in frame from base 1. Clipping removes 5 bases from V and 9 bases from J, with 5 as the unmatched junction base count. CDR1 and CDR2 were assigned from the germline V gene as SGHDT and YYEEEE.

The sample here was PBMCs, mostly from graft donor cells, taken 180 days after TCRalphabeta/CD19-depleted stem cell transplant. This receptor was taken from a male patient aged 2 to 9 who had a stem cell transplant for chronic granulomatous disease, so the T cells may come from the graft donor. The sequence links TRBV5-6 to TRBJ2-1, with TRBD2 identical over 10 junction bases. The CDR3 protein: CASRLAGGSEQFF. The nucleotides read TGTGCCAGCAGGTTAGCGGGAGGAAGTGAGCAGTTCTTC.